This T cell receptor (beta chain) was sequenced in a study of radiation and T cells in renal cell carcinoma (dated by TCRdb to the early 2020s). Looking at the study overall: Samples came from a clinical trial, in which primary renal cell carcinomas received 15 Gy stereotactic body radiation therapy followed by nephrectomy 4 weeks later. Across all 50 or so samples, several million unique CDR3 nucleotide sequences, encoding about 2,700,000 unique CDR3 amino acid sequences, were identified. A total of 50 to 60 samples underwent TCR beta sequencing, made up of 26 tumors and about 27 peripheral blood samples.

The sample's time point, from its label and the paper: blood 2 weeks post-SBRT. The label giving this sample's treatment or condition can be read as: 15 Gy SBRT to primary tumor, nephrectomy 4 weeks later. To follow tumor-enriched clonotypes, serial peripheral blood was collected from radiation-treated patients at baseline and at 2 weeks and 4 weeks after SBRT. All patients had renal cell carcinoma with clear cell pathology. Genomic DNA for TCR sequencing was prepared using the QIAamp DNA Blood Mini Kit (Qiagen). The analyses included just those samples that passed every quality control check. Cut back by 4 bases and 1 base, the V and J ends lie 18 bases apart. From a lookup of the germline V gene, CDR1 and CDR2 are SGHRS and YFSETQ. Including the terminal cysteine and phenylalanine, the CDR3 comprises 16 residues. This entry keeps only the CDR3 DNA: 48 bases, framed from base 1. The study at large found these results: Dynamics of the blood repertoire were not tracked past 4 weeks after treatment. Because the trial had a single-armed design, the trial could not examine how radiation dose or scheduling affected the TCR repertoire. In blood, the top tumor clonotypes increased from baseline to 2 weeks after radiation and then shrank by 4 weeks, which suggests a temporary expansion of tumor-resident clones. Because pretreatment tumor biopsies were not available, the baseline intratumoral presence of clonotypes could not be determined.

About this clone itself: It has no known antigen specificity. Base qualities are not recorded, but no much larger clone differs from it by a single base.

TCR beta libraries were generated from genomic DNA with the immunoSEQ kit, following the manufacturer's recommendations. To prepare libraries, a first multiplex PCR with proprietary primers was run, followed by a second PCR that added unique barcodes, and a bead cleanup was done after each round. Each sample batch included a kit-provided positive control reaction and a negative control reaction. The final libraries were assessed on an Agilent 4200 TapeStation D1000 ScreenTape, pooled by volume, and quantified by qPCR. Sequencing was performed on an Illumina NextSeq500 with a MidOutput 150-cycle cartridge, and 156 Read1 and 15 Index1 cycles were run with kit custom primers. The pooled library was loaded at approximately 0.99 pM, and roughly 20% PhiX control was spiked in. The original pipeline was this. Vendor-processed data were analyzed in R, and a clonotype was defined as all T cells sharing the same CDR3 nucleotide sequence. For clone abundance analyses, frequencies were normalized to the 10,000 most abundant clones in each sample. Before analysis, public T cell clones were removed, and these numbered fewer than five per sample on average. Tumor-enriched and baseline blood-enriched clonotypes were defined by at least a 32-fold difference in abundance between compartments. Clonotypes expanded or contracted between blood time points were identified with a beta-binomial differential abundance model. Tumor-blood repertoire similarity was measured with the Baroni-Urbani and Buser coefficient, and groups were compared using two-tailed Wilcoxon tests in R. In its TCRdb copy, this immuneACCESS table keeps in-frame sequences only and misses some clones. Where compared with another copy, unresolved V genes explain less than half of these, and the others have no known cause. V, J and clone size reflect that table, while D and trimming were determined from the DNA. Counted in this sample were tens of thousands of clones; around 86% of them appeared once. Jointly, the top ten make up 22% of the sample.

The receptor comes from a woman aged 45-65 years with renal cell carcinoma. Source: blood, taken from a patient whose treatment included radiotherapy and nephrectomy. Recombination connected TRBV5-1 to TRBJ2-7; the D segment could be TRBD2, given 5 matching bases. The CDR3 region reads CASSLRWGEESYEQYF. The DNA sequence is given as TGCGCCAGCAGCCTACGATGGGGAGAGGAATCCTACGAGCAGTACTTC.